This T cell receptor (beta chain) is drawn from a study of blood T cell repertoires in COVID-19 (dated by TCRdb to the early 2020s). About the study as a whole: Samples from collaborators originated in the United States, Italy and Spain and spanned both the acute and convalescent phases of COVID-19. The material from the prospective study consisted of cDNA or gDNA derived from T cells, B-cell-depleted T cells, or PBMCs. The dataset comprised deeply sampled blood TCRbeta repertoires from subjects exposed to, actively infected with, or recovered from COVID-19. The repertoires were made available in a free public database intended to serve as a resource for research on the immune response to SARS-CoV-2. Samples were obtained from the ongoing ImmuneRACE study (first 160 participants) and from about 1,300 subjects provided by 6 global collaborators. The sample metadata nearly always contained a de-identified subject ID, COVID-19 status, age in years and sex. HLA class I and class II types, where available, came from metadata supplied by the sample provider rather than from assay-based typing. General study outcomes and caveats: How much clinical and demographic metadata was included differed by source and by participant, and the metadata was provided uncurated.

The CDR3 sequence holds 15 residues, the cysteine and phenylalanine included. The only DNA kept is the CDR3, 45 bases in frame from the first base. Here V drops 5 bases and J drops 7 bases, and the junction holds 7 bases not matched to any gene. As encoded in the germline V gene (reference sequence), CDR1 is LNHDA while CDR2 is SQIVND. Participants in the prospective study were aged roughly 18 to 90 years, lived in 20 to 30 United States geographic areas, and enrolled through a virtual design. In the prospective study, participants were assigned to cohorts based on the clinical history participants reported in a screening survey and a study questionnaire. For ImmuneRACE Cohort 3, a participant was defined as recovered based on two consecutive negative NP/OP PCR tests, clearance by a healthcare professional, or resolution of symptoms. In the prospective study, mobile phlebotomists collected whole blood, serum and a nasopharyngeal or oropharyngeal swab from each participant. Additional blood draws and questionnaires over an approximately two-month period could optionally be provided by prospective study participants. Prospective study blood samples were shipped either frozen or at room temperature before DNA extraction.

TCRbeta CDR3 regions were amplified from genomic DNA using the immunoSEQ Assay, a bias-controlled multiplex PCR. As for how the authors treated the data: The number of nucleated cells in each sample was estimated from the amplification of reference gene primers within the assay. Sequence reads were collapsed and filtered to measure the absolute abundance of every unique TCRbeta CDR3 rearrangement. For each sample, productive Simpson clonality was calculated as the square root of Simpson's diversity index over productive rearrangements. TCRdb stores this immuneACCESS table with in-frame sequences only. Part of the clones is absent; in the studies checked, under half of the shortfall reflects unresolved V genes, and no reason is known for the rest. Clone size and the V and J calls come from that table; the DNA yielded D and trimming. The sample profile shows some 260,000 clones; 70% to 90% of them were found once. Approximately 1.7% of the sample is held by the ten biggest clonotypes.

With regard to this clone: It lacks a known antigen. Base qualities were left out, and no much larger clone turns up one base away.

This sequence uses TRBV19 and TRBJ1-6; TRBD1 matches 8 bases in the middle. Sequencing used PBMCs or T cells enriched from blood (not recorded which). The TCR sequence derives from a man aged 40-50 years who had recovered from COVID-19. The CDR3 loop reads CASSEGTGGNSPLHF. The DNA is as follows: TGTGCCAGTAGTGAAGGGACAGGCGGCAATTCACCCCTCCACTTT.